This entry lists 10 T cell receptor beta chains sequenced from one sample in a study of cytomegalovirus exposure and HLA in healthy donors. In the PCR, 60 Vbeta and 13 Jbeta primers were used. The table came from immunoSEQ multiplex PCR; TCRdb's copy has only in-frame clones and leaves some out. The sample has approximately 170,000 clones; roughly 79% are singletons. What was sequenced was PBMCs. The origin of the receptors is a man between 40 and 49 years old in good health and CMV-seronegative.

The genes are TRBV15 and TRBJ2-2; the match to TRBD1 covers 11 bases. V dropped 3 bases and J dropped 5; count of bases not matched to a gene: 2. The CDR3 has 15 amino acids. Germline loops: CDR1 LNHNV, CDR2 YYDKDF (reference sequence). CDR3 nucleotide sequence: TGTGCCACCAGCAGGGGACAGGGGGGGACCGGGGAGCTGTTTTTT. Encoded protein: CATSRGQGGTGELFF.

A single count supports this clone. The chain uses TRBV6-1 and TRBJ1-2; 7 nucleotides match TRBD1. The CDR3 sequence is 14 residues long. The trim removed 5 bases at V and 4 bases at J, leaving 7 bases unmatched. Germline loops: CDR1 MNHNS, CDR2 SASEGT. The CDR3 reads CASSQGQVGYGYTF. CDR3 nucleotides: TGTGCCAGCAGTCAAGGACAGGTGGGCTATGGCTACACCTTC.

This chain uses TRBV19 with TRBJ2-7, with no clear D. Trimming cost V 2 bases and J 4 bases, with 15 bases left between them. CDR3 length equals 15 residues. In germline, CDR1 is LNHDA, CDR2 SQIVND (reference sequence). The CDR3 protein is CASSISALLIYEQYF. CDR3 bases: TGTGCCAGTAGTATATCCGCACTCCTTATTTACGAGCAGTACTTC.

V usage is TRBV27 and J usage is TRBJ1-5; no definite D call. Trimming left V 3 bases short and J 6 bases short, with 12 bases between. Germline V gives CDR1 MNHEY, CDR2 SMNVEV (reference sequence). This CDR3 has 14 residues. In nucleotides, the CDR3 is TGTGCCAGCAGTTTCCCAGGCTCAGGTCAGCCCCAGCATTTT. Encoded protein: CASSFPGSGQPQHF.

This chain connects TRBV4-1 to TRBJ2-1; 8 nucleotides match TRBD2. The CDR3 covers 17 residues. From germline, CDR1 is MGHRA and CDR2 YSYEKL. With V trimmed by 4 bases and J by 5 bases, 13 bases remained unmatched. In nucleotides, the CDR3 is TGCGCCAGCAGCCTCTTCTCCGGGACTAGGAGACACAATGAGCAGTTCTTC. Protein sequence: CASSLFSGTRRHNEQFF.

This chain links TRBV7-9 with TRBJ1-3, with D possibly TRBD1 on 6 matching bases. Trimming shortened V by 11 bases and J by 0 bases, and 14 bases separated the two germline ends. Germline lookup yields CDR1 SEHNR and CDR2 FQNEAQ (reference sequence). The CDR3 extends over 14 amino acids. CDR3 loop: CAGADSVSGNTIYF. The CDR3 DNA reads as TGTGCCGGGGCGGACAGCGTCTCTGGAAACACCATATATTTT.

A single count supports this clone. The V gene is TRBV6-1, the J gene TRBJ1-2; possibly TRBD1 for D (5 bases). This CDR3 is 12 amino acids long. V lost 2 bases and J lost 8, with 9 bases in between. The germline CDR1 and CDR2 sequences are MNHNS and SASEGT. The CDR3 DNA follows: TGTGCCAGCAGTGAACCAGGGCTAGGCTACACCTTC. This gives the protein CASSEPGLGYTF.

The rearrangement joins TRBV27 to TRBJ2-7, with 11 bases matching TRBD2. V was pared by 4 bases and J by 2 bases, with 4 bases of the junction left unmatched. The germline CDR1 and CDR2 sequences are MNHEY and SMNVEV (reference sequence). The CDR3 contains 15 residues. As DNA, the CDR3 is TGTGCCAGCAGTTCGCAGACTAGCGGGGCCTACGAGCAGTACGTC. It is translated as CASSSQTSGAYEQYV.

This chain joins TRBV7-2 and TRBJ2-3, with D possibly TRBD1 on 7 matching bases. The CDR3 is 15 residues long. CDR1 and CDR2 (germline): SGHTA, FQGNSA. V lost 5 bases and J lost 2, with 14 bases in between. CDR3 DNA: TGTGCCAGCAGCCCCAGGGGGGACCCCACAGATACGCAGTATTTT. Its translation: CASSPRGDPTDTQYF. Variable domain in full (rest from reference TRBV7-2 and TRBJ2-3): GAGVSQSPSNKVTEKGKDVELRCDPISGHTALYWYRQSLGQGLEFLIYFQGNSAPDKSGLPSDRFSAERTGGSVSTLTIQRTQQEDSAVYLCASSPRGDPTDTQYFGPGTRLTVL.

The CDR3 protein is CATSRGGGVTEAFF. For the CDR3, the DNA is TGTGCCACCAGCAGAGGAGGGGGAGTAACTGAAGCTTTCTTT. V is TRBV15 and J is TRBJ1-1; weak D call: TRBD1 (6 bases). Germline V lookup: CDR1 LNHNV, CDR2 YYDKDF (reference sequence). CDR3 size: 14 residues. Trimming took 1 base from V and 5 from J, leaving 11 bases between them.